This paragraph covers one T cell receptor beta chain sequence. Assay used: immunoSEQ multiplex PCR; TCRdb lists only in-frame clones, some missing. The table shows approximately 240,000 clones, with 65% to 80% occurring only once. The entry originates in a study of blood T cell repertoires in COVID-19. Germline loops: CDR1 SQVTM, CDR2 ANQGSEA. The CDR3 length is 13 residues. The V gene end was trimmed by 6 bases and the J gene end by 11 bases; junction bases not matched to a gene: 12. The sequenced material came from peripheral blood. The receptor comes from a woman in her thirties or forties with active or convalescent COVID-19. The chain couples TRBV29-1 to TRBJ2-1; the match to TRBD2 covers 8 bases. CDR3 sequence: CSVAPTSDTQQFF. The CDR3 coding sequence is TGCAGCGTCGCACCGACTAGCGATACCCAGCAGTTCTTC.